This TCR beta chain came from a study of cytomegalovirus exposure and HLA in healthy donors. V lost 8 bases to trimming and J lost 3 bases, with 5 bases between them. Germline values: CDR1 MNHEY, CDR2 SVGAGI. The length of the CDR3 is 11 residues. Study outcomes and limitations: Per a prior analysis, the majority of TCR beta V segments were productive roughly 87% or roughly 30% of the time. Likely technical artifact: a cluster of highly shared sequence variants.

This clone has a single count. What it binds is unknown. The PCR ran on 60 Vbeta and 13 Jbeta primers. Here immunoSEQ multiplex PCR was the method, and the copy in TCRdb shows in-frame clones only, minus some. The profile shows some 160,000 clones, roughly 79% of them singletons. The source of this sequence is a woman aged 40-49 years in good health and CMV-seropositive. The chain is built from TRBV6-5 and TRBJ1-5; D gene ambiguous. Sample: PBMCs. The CDR3 bases are TGTGCCAGCGGGCTCAATCAGCCCCAGCATTTT. It codes for CASGLNQPQHF.